The rows below give T cell receptor beta chains drawn from one sample of a study of shared clonotypes between healthy human individuals. Using immunoSEQ multiplex PCR, the repertoire was profiled, and TCRdb retains in-frame clones only, with some absent. The sample lists roughly 500,000 clones; roughly 80% were seen once. The sequenced sample consisted of PBMCs. The receptors originated from a woman aged 40 to 55 in good health. Some clones in this sample may be carry-over from other donors' samples. Each CDR3 is given with its conserved first and last residue. The D gene is left open where the match is weak. Rows may omit the clone size; those that give it use once, few, many or a size class.

TRBJ2-7 TRBV6-1 few - CASSGAYEQYF TGTGCCAGCAGTGGAGCCTACGAGCAGTACTTC
TRBJ2-5 TRBV7-3 - - CASSLTKSETQYF TGTGCCAGCAGCTTAACGAAGAGTGAGACCCAGTACTTC
TRBJ1-3 TRBV6-1 - - CASSRADSGNTIYF TGTGCCAGCAGTAGGGCGGACTCTGGAAACACCATATATTTT
TRBJ2-3 TRBV7-3 once - CASSLTASRSDTQYF TGTGCCAGCAGCTTAACAGCCTCGCGGTCCGATACGCAGTATTTT
TRBJ2-2 TRBV6-1 - - CASSEVGENTGELFF TGTGCCAGCAGTGAAGTGGGGGAGAACACCGGGGAGCTGTTTTTT
TRBJ1-5 TRBV6-6 - TRBD1 CASSYETGGWQPQHF TGTGCCAGCAGTTACGAGACAGGGGGCTGGCAGCCCCAGCATTTT
TRBJ2-3 TRBV7-3 - TRBD2 CASSLAGVTDTQYF TGTGCCAGCAGCTTAGCGGGGGTCACAGATACGCAGTATTTT
TRBJ1-1 TRBV6-5 - - CASSPLGRDLAFF TGTGCCAGCAGTCCCTTAGGCAGAGATTTGGCTTTCTTT
TRBJ2-1 TRBV9 - - CASSVESGGLGEQFF TGTGCCAGCAGCGTTGAAAGTGGGGGGCTGGGTGAGCAGTTCTTC
TRBJ2-7 TRBV5-1 - - CASSRDGGQTYEQYF TGCGCCAGCAGCCGGGATGGGGGGCAAACCTACGAGCAGTACTTC
TRBJ2-1 TRBV5-1 - TRBD2 CASSLEGLDHYNEQFF TGCGCCAGCAGCTTGGAAGGACTAGATCACTACAATGAGCAGTTCTTC
TRBJ1-2 TRBV11-2 few - CASSPTGGRARANYGYTF TGTGCCAGCAGCCCCACAGGTGGCAGGGCGAGAGCTAACTATGGCTACACCTTC
TRBJ1-2 TRBV5-1 - TRBD1 CASSLDRGSGYTF TGCGCCAGCAGCCTGGACAGGGGTTCTGGCTACACCTTC
TRBJ2-7 TRBV2 - - CASSDRVDFEQYF TGTGCCAGCAGTGACAGGGTAGACTTCGAGCAGTACTTC
TRBJ2-1 TRBV19 - - CASSTPGLYNEQFF TGTGCCAGTAGTACCCCTGGACTCTACAATGAGCAGTTCTTC
TRBJ2-1 TRBV9 - TRBD2 CASSVGASGRVYNEQFF TGTGCCAGCAGCGTAGGGGCTAGCGGGAGGGTCTACAATGAGCAGTTCTTC